Presented here are 9 T cell receptor beta chains from one specimen sequenced in a study of cytomegalovirus exposure and HLA in healthy donors. The PCR made use of 60 Vbeta and 13 Jbeta primers. The method was immunoSEQ multiplex PCR; TCRdb's version includes in-frame clones alone and lacks a portion of them. The sample lists 95,000 to 100,000 clones; 9.4% were seen once. Sequenced: PBMCs. All receptors derive from a middle-aged man in good health and CMV-seropositive.

This chain joins TRBV9 and TRBJ2-7; D unresolved. Trimming pared 0 bases from V and 5 bases from J, leaving 15 bases between. The CDR3 has 15 amino acids. CDR1 is SGDLS and CDR2 is YYNGEE in the germline V gene. The CDR3 DNA is TGTGCCAGCAGCGTAGGGAGTTTGGGTCGCGACGAGCAGTACTTC. Amino acids: CASSVGSLGRDEQYF.

This sequence joins TRBV28 and TRBJ2-5, with 7 bases lining up with TRBD2. Germline V lookup: CDR1 MDHEN, CDR2 SYDVKM. V was pared by 3 bases and J by 6 bases, with 16 bases of the junction left unmatched. This CDR3 has 17 amino acids. This CDR3 is CASSLAGTILNGKTQYF. The CDR3 nucleotides are TGTGCCAGCAGTTTGGCCGGGACTATTCTCAACGGAAAGACCCAGTACTTC.

Here the CDR3 reads CAWSGTPSGSINEQYF. CDR3 sequence (DNA): TGTGCCTGGAGTGGGACGCCCAGCGGGAGTATCAACGAGCAGTACTTC. The V gene is TRBV30, the J gene TRBJ2-7, with 8 positions matching TRBD2. V lost 1 base, J lost 5 bases, and 13 bases stayed unmatched. Germline CDR1 is GTSNPN and CDR2 is SVGIG (reference sequence). This CDR3 region has 16 residues.

The count of this clone is one. The chain recombines TRBV28 with TRBJ2-7; tentatively, D is TRBD2 (5 bases). Germline CDR1 reads MDHEN; CDR2 reads SYDVKM. The CDR3 is made up of 11 amino acids. The CDR3 here is CVSAGPYEQYF. The DNA for the CDR3 is TGTGTGTCCGCGGGCCCCTACGAGCAGTACTTC.

This clone occurred a few times. V usage is TRBV25-1 and J usage is TRBJ2-1, with D possibly being TRBD2 (6 bases). Trimming shortened V by 6 bases and J by 3 bases, and 9 bases separated the two germline ends. CDR1 and CDR2 (germline): MGHDK, SYGVNS. CDR3 size: 13 residues. This CDR3 is CASRGGGYNEQFF. DNA of the CDR3: TGTGCCAGCAGGGGAGGTGGCTACAATGAGCAGTTCTTC.

The rearrangement uses TRBV27 and TRBJ2-2; 7 bases map to TRBD2. V gave up 3 bases and J gave up 5 bases; unmatched junction bases: 9. CDR3 size: 16 residues. Germline lookup yields CDR1 MNHEY and CDR2 SMNVEV (reference sequence). CDR3 residues: CASSFFAGVETGELFF. Written as DNA, the CDR3 is TGTGCCAGCAGTTTTTTTGCGGGAGTTGAAACCGGGGAGCTGTTTTTT.

In its sample, this clone was seen a few times. The gene calls are TRBV2 and TRBJ1-2; D may be TRBD1 (5 bases). Germline CDR1 and CDR2: SNHLY and FYNNEI. The ends were cut back, 2 bases at V and 4 bases at J, with 20 bases in the middle. This CDR3 region has 17 residues. DNA of the CDR3: TGTGCCAGCAGTGAATATGGGTTTAAGCCAGGGTTCTATGGCTACACCTTC. Amino acid sequence: CASSEYGFKPGFYGYTF. The whole variable domain, remainder taken from reference TRBV2 and TRBJ1-2, is EPEVTQTPSHQVTQMGQEVILRCVPISNHLYFYWYRQILGQKVEFLVSFYNNEISEKSEIFDDQFSVERPDGSNFTLKIRSTKLEDSAMYFCASSEYGFKPGFYGYTFGSGTRLTVV.

A few counts support this clone. The CDR3 loop is CASRTRAPYEQYF. The DNA of the CDR3 is TGTGCCAGCAGGACTAGGGCCCCGTACGAGCAGTACTTC. V and J are TRBV27 and TRBJ2-7; D perhaps matches TRBD2 (6 bases). The CDR3 has 13 residues. V was shortened by 6 bases and J by 4 bases, with 13 bases between the two germline ends. Per the germline V gene, CDR1 is MNHEY and CDR2 is SMNVEV (reference sequence).

This clone was found a few times. The V and J genes are TRBV11-2 and TRBJ1-2; 9 positions match TRBD1. The CDR3 consists of 13 residues. J lost 8 bases, V lost 1 base, and 2 bases had no gene match. Germline lookup yields CDR1 SGHAT and CDR2 FQNNGV. The CDR3 nucleotides read TGTGCCAGCAGCTTAGCGACAGGGGGAGGCTACACCTTC. Protein sequence: CASSLATGGGYTF.